This TCR beta chain was sequenced during a study of beta chain features in type 1 diabetes (dated by TCRdb to 2017 to 2018). The study in broad terms: Mean age, gender distribution, total cell number and subset yield were not different between patients and healthy donors. A total of 100 million to 140 million sorted cells were examined across all samples, and the number of cells per subset was strongly correlated with RNA yield. The study compared the TCRB repertoires of sorted circulating CD4+ T cell subsets in recently diagnosed type 1 diabetes patients with those in matched healthy donors. Regulatory and stem cell-like memory subsets were isolated from only 8 patients and 8 healthy donors, whereas naive and central memory subsets came from all 30 or so donors. Overall study results and their limits: At VDJ recombination sites, patients with type 1 diabetes made fewer insertions and deleted more nucleotides, a pattern implying thymic rearrangement abnormalities. PCR may preferentially amplify shorter templates, but because patient and control samples were amplified and corrected together, any resulting skew would affect both groups equally. Because cDNA was sequenced instead of genomic DNA, highly expressing activated cells could be over-represented, though the groups showed no difference in activation or CD3 levels. HLA sub-analyses involved small numbers of individuals, so any influence of HLA type on TCRB rearrangement remained unresolved. Naive, central memory and regulatory TCRB repertoires appeared more similar among patients than among healthy donors. Type 1 diabetes patients showed a moderate but significant shortening of TCRB CDR3 length in all four CD4+ subsets.

All of the isolated RNA was reverse transcribed with the High Capacity cDNA Reverse Transcription Kit, so expressed TCRB transcripts were sequenced. Naive, central memory and regulatory T cell samples underwent deep immunoSEQ sequencing, averaging roughly 3.5 million total reads per sample. Sorted cells were lysed in RLT buffer and RNA was extracted with DNase-treated RNeasy Micro or Mini kits, depending on cell number. Each cell subset was processed separately to prevent cross-contamination, with patient and healthy donor samples processed together. TCRB sequences were amplified from cDNA with the immunoSEQ multiplex PCR, producing 87-bp fragments spanning the CDR3 region. Amplicons were sequenced on the Illumina HiSeq platform. The study's processing was this. PCR bias was corrected computationally using synthetic template baselines, and reads within Hamming distance 2 were collapsed, with unmergeable singletons discarded. Reads were aligned to IMGT to assign V, D and J genes, CDR3 length, and insertions or deletions at six rearrangement sites. Within each subset, clonotype counts were normalized to sorted cell number, after which true diversity and Gini coefficients were computed with the tcR R package. The overlap coefficient, calculated on TCRB nucleotide sequences, was used to quantify repertoire sharing. Out-of-frame TCRB sequences from naive cells were analyzed to stand in for the pre-selection repertoire. TCRdb obtained this table from immuneACCESS and retained in-frame rearrangements with V and J assigned. These tables miss some clones; where compared with another copy, unresolved V genes account for less than half of the shortfall, and the remainder is unexplained. V and J calls and clone size are as listed in that table; D and trimming were resolved from the DNA. This sample holds more than 250,000 clones; 20% were observed only once. The top ten constitute less than 0.03% of the sample.

According to the germline V gene (reference sequence), CDR1 reads LNHDA and CDR2 reads SQIVND. The junction carries 17 bases between V and J, which are trimmed by 5 bases and 4 bases respectively. There are 16 amino acids in the CDR3, from cysteine to phenylalanine inclusive. The kept DNA is CDR3 alone, 48 bases in frame from the first base. A single peripheral blood draw of around 0.11 L on average was collected from each donor into heparinised tubes. Using a panel that included CD45RO, CCR7, CD25, CD127, CD95 and CD27, naive, central memory, regulatory and stem cell-like memory CD4+ T cells were sorted on a BD FACSAria II. A purity above 95% was achieved for all sorted populations. PBMCs were separated immediately by Lymphoprep density gradient centrifugation and were stained directly, without being cultured. So that batch effects would be minimized, each experiment stained and sorted samples in pairs, pairing one healthy donor with one patient.

The table lists this clone with a few counts. Its target antigen remains unknown. It has no much larger one-base neighbor in the sample; base qualities were not kept. The chain is encoded by TRBV19 joined to TRBJ2-2; TRBD1 might be the D gene, on 6 matching bases. Sequenced material: naive CD4+ T cells from blood. The sample's cell subset or site, from its label and the paper: true naive CD4+ T cells. This TCR came from a woman between 40 and 55 years old with type 1 diabetes. The nucleotide sequence reads as follows: TGTGCCAGTAGTTATGTCTATGGACAGCGCACCGGGGAGCTGTTTTTT. The translation is CASSYVYGQRTGELFF.